This section outlines one T cell receptor (beta chain) sequence together with its context. This sample was taken from a study of blood T cell repertoires in COVID-19. Looking at the study overall: Sites in the United States, Italy and Spain provided acute and convalescent COVID-19 samples.

The CDR3 length is 16 residues. Trimming cost V 6 bases and J 5 bases; bases outside gene matches: 12. The germline CDR1 and CDR2 sequences are MNHEY and SVGEGT. Assay: immunoSEQ multiplex PCR; the TCRdb copy retains only in-frame clones and omits some. The sample holds approximately 180,000 clones; roughly 82% are singletons and the top ten take around 5.2%. Clinical history reported by participants formed the basis on which cohorts were assigned. This sequence joins TRBV6-2 or TRBV6-3 and TRBJ1-5; 8 positions match TRBD1. The source material was PBMCs or T cells enriched from blood (not recorded which). This clonotype originated in a woman aged 55-69 years with acute COVID-19. CDR3 DNA sequence: TGTGCCAGCAGCCCTCCCCGGACAGGGTCGGATCAGCCCCAGCATTTT. This gives the protein CASSPPRTGSDQPQHF.